This T cell receptor (beta chain) was captured in a study of CD8+ T cells in alopecia areata. Treatment of the sample: oral pan-JAK inhibitor, 5-10 mg twice daily. CDR1 is SEHNR and CDR2 is FQNEAQ in the germline V gene (reference sequence). The ends were cut back, 6 bases at V and 2 bases at J, with 10 bases in the middle. The CDR3 loop spans 13 amino acids. Sequencing templates came from extracted RNA that was reverse transcribed into cDNA. Here immunoSEQ multiplex PCR was the method, and the copy in TCRdb shows in-frame clones only, minus some. This sample yields some 110,000 clones, of which less than 75% are seen a single time; around 30% belongs to the top ten.

The chain has TRBV7-9 and TRBJ2-5; D is uncertain. The sequence derives from a human donor with alopecia areata. The input for sequencing was CD8+ T cells sorted from blood, taken at week 4, from a patient treated with tofacitinib. The CDR3 bases are TGTGCCAGCAGGGCCGGAGTACAAGAGACCCAGTACTTC. Translating it yields CASRAGVQETQYF.